The 19 T cell receptor beta chains below all came from one sample that was sequenced in a study of blood T cell repertoires in COVID-19 (TCRdb year 2020). Libraries were constructed by the immunoSEQ multiplex PCR assay. TCRdb's version of the immuneACCESS table is confined to in-frame rearrangements and falls short of the full clone set. An unresolved V gene accounts for under half of the shortfall where checked; the remainder is of unknown origin. Across this sample there are 350,000 to 550,000 clones, with approximately 92% seen only once. The ten largest account for more than 0.95% of the sample. The sample taken for sequencing was PBMCs or T cells enriched from blood (not recorded which). These receptors were obtained from a man aged 25 to 40 who had recovered from COVID-19.

The CDR3 is CASSPGAGEAFF. CDR3 bases: TGCGCCAGCAGCCCGGGGGCGGGAGAGGCTTTCTTT. The J gene is TRBJ1-1, the V gene TRBV5-1; perhaps TRBD1 as D (6 bases). The germline V and J ends were trimmed by 4 bases and 11 bases, with 15 bases remaining between them. The CDR3 has 12 amino acids. CDR1 is SGHRS, CDR2 YFSETQ, per germline.

The J gene is TRBJ1-4, the V gene TRBV28, with D tentatively TRBD1 (6 bases). The CDR3 sequence is 17 residues long. Germline CDR1 reads MDHEN; CDR2 reads SYDVKM. Trimming took off 8 bases at V and 0 bases at J, with 19 bases between the two ends. This CDR3 is CASGYRVGGATNEKLFF. The CDR3 bases are TGTGCCAGCGGCTACAGGGTCGGTGGGGCAACTAATGAAAAACTGTTTTTT.

J is TRBJ2-3 and V is TRBV4-1, with 9 nucleotides matching TRBD2. V shed 4 bases and J 0 bases; nucleotides not matched to a gene: 17. Germline assignment: CDR1 MGHRA and CDR2 YSYEKL. This CDR3 spans 20 amino acids. The CDR3 loop reads CASSPSPLFSGGLSTDTQYF. CDR3 DNA sequence: TGCGCCAGCAGCCCATCACCGCTTTTTAGCGGGGGCCTTAGCACAGATACGCAGTATTTT.

V gene TRBV5-1 combines with J gene TRBJ2-1; D is perhaps TRBD2 (6 bases). Deletions cut 0 bases from V and 0 bases from J, with 13 bases between. Germline V gene data show CDR1 as SGHRS and CDR2 as YFSETQ. This CDR3 comprises 17 residues. The CDR3 protein is CASSLGSGLSSYNEQFF. The CDR3 DNA is TGCGCCAGCAGCTTGGGGAGCGGGCTAAGCTCCTACAATGAGCAGTTCTTC.

The chain couples TRBV12-3 or TRBV12-4 to TRBJ2-7, with TRBD1 as a possible D gene (6 bases). The CDR3 runs to 13 residues. Between the trimmed V and J ends, which lost 7 bases and 4 bases, there was a span of 14 bases. The CDR3 loop is CASTLGGWYEQYF. As DNA, the CDR3 is TGTGCCAGCACCCTAGGGGGTTGGTACGAGCAGTACTTC.

The chain has TRBV29-1 and TRBJ1-1; D is unclear. The CDR3 covers 12 residues. From germline, CDR1 is SQVTM and CDR2 ANQGSEA. The ends were cut back, 7 bases at V and 1 base at J, with 10 bases in the middle. The CDR3 protein is CSGSGRNTEAFF. As DNA, the CDR3 is TGCAGCGGGAGTGGCAGGAACACTGAAGCTTTCTTT. The whole variable domain, filled in from reference TRBV29-1 and TRBJ1-1, reads SAVISQKPSRDICQRGTSLTIQCQVDSQVTMMFWYRQQPGQSLTLIATANQGSEATYESGFVIDKFPISRPNLTFSTLTVSNMSPEDSSIYLCSGSGRNTEAFFGQGTRLTVV.

The rearrangement links TRBV6-1 to TRBJ2-5; TRBD2 aligns across 9 bases. The trim removed 4 bases at V and 5 bases at J, leaving 5 bases unmatched. The germline V gene encodes CDR1 MNHNS and CDR2 SASEGT. This CDR3 comprises 14 residues. The CDR3 sequence is CASSASGNAETQYF. The CDR3 DNA is TGTGCCAGCAGTGCTAGCGGGAATGCGGAGACCCAGTACTTC.

The V call is TRBV29-1, the J call TRBJ1-1; no definite D call. V shed 4 bases and J shed 0 bases, with 12 bases lying between them. This CDR3 has 14 amino acids. Germline loops: CDR1 SQVTM, CDR2 ANQGSEA. The CDR3 nucleotides read TGCAGCGTTGGGTTAAGAGGGTTGAACACTGAAGCTTTCTTT. Translated, it gives CSVGLRGLNTEAFF.

DNA for the CDR3: TGTGCCAGCGCCCTCGGGACAGTTGAAAAACTGTTTTTT. Translated, it gives CASALGTVEKLFF. The rearrangement uses TRBV27 and TRBJ1-4; 7 bases fit TRBD1. There are 13 residues in the CDR3. Trimming took 8 bases from V and 7 from J; bases not matched to a gene: 7. Germline V gene lookup returns CDR1 MNHEY and CDR2 SMNVEV (reference sequence).

This clone was recorded only once. This chain connects TRBV18 to TRBJ2-2, with TRBD1 as a possible D gene (5 bases). V lost 1 base and J 6 bases, leaving 9 bases between the germline ends. This CDR3 has 14 amino acids. Germline-derived CDR1 and CDR2 are KGHSH and LQKENI. For the CDR3, the DNA is TGTGCCAGCTCACCACTCTCAGGGTCCGGGGAGCTGTTTTTT. Encoded protein: CASSPLSGSGELFF.

V gene TRBV5-1 combines with J gene TRBJ1-4; 9 bases map to TRBD1. The V segment lost 9 bases and the J segment 7 bases; nucleotides outside the gene matches: 10. In germline, CDR1 is SGHRS, CDR2 YFSETQ. There are 14 residues in the CDR3. Here the CDR3 reads CATSSGTGSEKLFF. CDR3 in DNA: TGCGCCACTAGTTCCGGGACAGGGAGTGAAAAACTGTTTTTT.

This rearrangement joins TRBV18 to TRBJ2-1, with D perhaps matching TRBD2 (6 bases). Germline CDR1 and CDR2: KGHSH and LQKENI. The CDR3 loop spans 14 amino acids. Trimming took 2 bases from V and 6 from J, leaving 11 bases between them. CDR3 in DNA: TGTGCCAGCTCACCAGGACGGAGGGGCAATGAGCAGTTCTTC. It specifies CASSPGRRGNEQFF.

The chain uses TRBV10-1 and TRBJ1-5; 8 bases agree with TRBD1. This CDR3 region has 14 residues. The germline CDR1 and CDR2 sequences are WNHNN and SYGVQD (reference sequence). V lost 7 bases and J lost 3; bases outside the gene matches: 5. The CDR3 DNA reads as TGCGCCAGCAAGGGGGACAGGTTCAATCAGCCCCAGCATTTT. Translation gives CASKGDRFNQPQHF.

The chain has TRBV11-2 and TRBJ2-7; D not certain. V dropped 5 bases and J dropped 6 bases, with 17 bases sitting between them. Germline CDR1 reads SGHAT; CDR2 reads FQNNGV. CDR3 length: 14 residues. CDR3 protein: CASSSSGFFGEQYF. In nucleotides, the CDR3 is TGTGCCAGCAGCAGCTCAGGTTTCTTCGGCGAGCAGTACTTC.

The chain recombines TRBV15 with TRBJ1-1; D remains unclear. V lost 3 bases and J lost 8, with 13 bases in between. The CDR3 is 13 residues long. Germline CDR1 and CDR2: LNHNV and YYDKDF (reference sequence). Here the CDR3 reads CATSSGIFGEAFF. In DNA, the CDR3 is TGTGCCACCAGCAGCGGGATCTTCGGGGAAGCTTTCTTT.

With regard to this clone: Because the CDR3's place on the DNA is in doubt, the DNA is left out and the CDR3 is given as listed by TCRdb. This chain joins TRBV28 and TRBJ1-2; the table's D call, TRBD1, was not checked against the DNA. The CDR3 totals 13 residues, both ends included. Germline lookup yields CDR1 MDHEN and CDR2 SYDVKM. The CDR3 here is CASILDSAGGYTF.

V is TRBV27 and J is TRBJ2-1; 8 bases line up with TRBD2. CDR1 and CDR2 (germline): MNHEY, SMNVEV (reference sequence). CDR3 length equals 17 residues. Trimming at V came to 6 bases and at J to 5 bases, leaving 15 bases not matched to a gene. This CDR3 reads CASSPMFSSGGNNEQFF. CDR3 sequence (DNA): TGTGCCAGCAGCCCCATGTTTTCCAGCGGGGGCAACAATGAGCAGTTCTTC.

The chain uses TRBV5-4 and TRBJ2-7, with TRBD2 matching over 13 bases. V lost 2 bases and J lost 3; bases outside the gene matches: 5. From germline, CDR1 is SGHNT and CDR2 YYREEE (reference sequence). This CDR3 has 16 residues. The CDR3 sequence is CASSLGLAGDLYEQYF. Here the CDR3 DNA reads TGTGCCAGCAGCTTAGGACTAGCGGGAGATCTCTACGAGCAGTACTTC.

This clone was observed a single time. For the CDR3, the DNA is TGCGCCAGCAGCCACGTGACAGGCCTGGGGGCGAACACTGAAGCTTTCTTT. Translated, it gives CASSHVTGLGANTEAFF. The chain couples TRBV4-1 to TRBJ1-1, with D perhaps TRBD1 (6 bases). There are 17 residues in the CDR3. CDR1 and CDR2 from the germline V gene are MGHRA and YSYEKL. Trimming removed 3 bases from V and 1 base from J, with 18 bases in between.